Below are 27 T cell receptor beta chains sequenced from a single sample in a study of cytomegalovirus exposure and HLA in healthy donors. PCR was performed using 60 Vbeta and 13 Jbeta primers. Only in-frame clones appear in the TCRdb table, and some are missing; sequencing was by immunoSEQ multiplex PCR. The table has 160,000 or so clones, 81% seen once. The sequenced sample consisted of PBMCs. Receptors originate from a man aged 50 to 59 in good health and CMV-seropositive.

In regard to this clone: Compared with germline, one end of the junction differs, possibly owing to a read error. This chain connects TRBV7-9 to TRBJ2-7; 11 bases line up with TRBD1. There are 18 residues in the CDR3. Germline V lookup: CDR1 SEHNR, CDR2 FQNEAQ (reference sequence). This chain's CDR3 is CSSSRTGGDRSVTYEQYF. CDR3 coding DNA: TGTTCCAGCAGCCGGACAGGGGGCGATCGCTCGGTCACCTACGAGCAGTACTTC.

The V gene is TRBV2, the J gene TRBJ2-7; 9 bases fit TRBD1. The J segment lost 1 base and the V segment lost 8 bases, leaving 6 bases of the junction unmatched. Per the germline V gene, CDR1 is SNHLY and CDR2 is FYNNEI. The CDR3 is 14 amino acids. This CDR3 is CASSRDRVSYEQYF. The DNA for the CDR3 is TGTGCCAGCTCGAGGGACAGGGTTTCCTACGAGCAGTACTTC.

This clone was counted a few times. The V and J genes are TRBV5-8 and TRBJ2-4; no clear D. Trimming cost V 2 bases and J 1 base, with 10 bases left between them. The CDR3 is made up of 15 amino acids. Germline CDR1 and CDR2: SGHTS and YDEGEE. For the CDR3, the DNA is TGTGCCAGCAGCTTCTTACCCGGGGCCAAAAACATTCAGTACTTC. It is translated as CASSFLPGAKNIQYF.

This clone was counted between two and nine times. V is TRBV5-5 and J is TRBJ1-5, with 8 bases fitting TRBD1. The CDR3 runs to 16 residues. Per the germline V gene, CDR1 is SGHKS and CDR2 is YYEKEE (reference sequence). V trimming: 0 bases; J trimming: 7 bases; junction bases outside the gene matches: 9. The CDR3 here is CASSLAGQGIGQPQHF. The CDR3 coding sequence is TGTGCCAGCAGCTTGGCCGGACAGGGTATAGGCCAGCCCCAGCATTTT.

The chain carries TRBV29-1 and TRBJ2-1, with 9 bases identical to TRBD2. CDR1 SQVTM and CDR2 ANQGSEA come from the germline V gene. V lost 4 bases and J lost 8; bases outside the gene matches: 12. The CDR3 runs 15 residues. The CDR3 loop is CSVVAGVPSPHEQFF. In DNA form, the CDR3 reads TGCAGCGTTGTAGCGGGAGTACCTTCCCCCCATGAGCAGTTCTTC.

Only a few counts were recorded for this clone. V is TRBV29-1 and J is TRBJ2-6; 7 nucleotides match TRBD1. The V gene's germline CDR1 is SQVTM and CDR2 ANQGSEA. After removal of 5 bases from V and 4 bases from J, the junction contained 5 bases not matched to a gene. This CDR3 contains 14 residues. This chain's CDR3 is CSVPTGSGANVLTF. Written as DNA, the CDR3 is TGCAGCGTTCCGACAGGGTCGGGGGCCAACGTCCTGACTTTC.

This clone turned up a few times. J is TRBJ2-2 and V is TRBV2; TRBD1 matches 7 bases. V dropped 6 bases and J dropped 8; count of bases not matched to a gene: 12. The CDR3 length is 15 residues. In germline, CDR1 is SNHLY, CDR2 FYNNEI. The CDR3 DNA is TGTGCCAGCAGAGAAAGTAGACAGGGTTGGGGGGAGCTGTTTTTT. Translating it yields CASRESRQGWGELFF.

This CDR3 is CASRVEWNYGYTF. As DNA, the CDR3 is TGCGCCAGCAGGGTGGAGTGGAACTATGGCTACACCTTC. The rearrangement uses TRBV10-2 and TRBJ1-2; D remains ambiguous. The germline V and J ends were trimmed by 6 bases and 2 bases, with 10 bases remaining between them. Germline values: CDR1 WSHSY, CDR2 SAAADI. CDR3 length: 13 residues.

This clone appeared a few times. This sequence joins TRBV5-1 and TRBJ1-1, with 7 bases fitting TRBD1. The ends lost 4 bases at V and 5 bases at J; junction bases unmatched: 17. CDR3 length equals 17 residues. Germline loops: CDR1 SGHRS, CDR2 YFSETQ. This CDR3 reads CASSPEFATGAGTEAFF. The DNA of the CDR3 is TGCGCCAGCAGCCCCGAGTTTGCAACAGGGGCGGGGACTGAAGCTTTCTTT.

For this clone: A junction boundary mismatches the germline segment, possibly from a read error. This chain uses TRBV28 with TRBJ2-7; 11 positions match TRBD2. Germline V gene lookup returns CDR1 MDHEN and CDR2 SYDVKM. The CDR3 has 13 residues. The CDR3 region has the DNA TGTGCCAGCAGAGACAACCGAGGGGGACTAGCGGTCTTC. The encoded protein is CASRDNRGGLAVF.

This chain links TRBV5-1 with TRBJ1-1; 9 bases agree with TRBD1. Trimming cost V 7 bases and J 0 bases; bases outside gene matches: 13. Looked up from germline, CDR1 is SGHRS and CDR2 is YFSETQ. There are 17 residues in the CDR3. CDR3 protein: CASRSGTGTLMNTEAFF. Written as DNA, the CDR3 is TGCGCCAGCCGTTCCGGGACAGGGACCCTCATGAACACTGAAGCTTTCTTT. The variable domain in full, completed from reference TRBV5-1 and TRBJ1-1, reads KAGVTQTPRYLIKTRGQQVTLSCSPISGHRSVSWYQQTPGQGLQFLFEYFSETQRNKGNFPGRFSGRQFSNSRSEMNVSTLELGDSALYLCASRSGTGTLMNTEAFFGQGTRLTVV.

This chain joins TRBV6-5 and TRBJ1-2; a possible D gene is TRBD1 (6 bases). Per the germline V gene, CDR1 is MNHEY and CDR2 is SVGAGI. The CDR3 consists of 13 residues. V gave up 6 bases and J gave up 4 bases, with 12 bases separating them. CDR3 residues: CASSPVGAYGYTF. The CDR3 bases are TGTGCCAGCAGCCCGGTGGGGGCCTATGGCTACACCTTC.

The chain couples TRBV7-9 to TRBJ2-7, with 12 positions matching TRBD2. This CDR3 region has 16 residues. CDR1 and CDR2 from the germline V gene are SEHNR and FQNEAQ (reference sequence). With 1 base clipped from V and 0 bases from J, the junction kept 1 base outside the gene matches. The chain's CDR3 is CASSLGLAGVSYEQYF. The DNA of the CDR3 is TGTGCCAGCAGCTTAGGACTAGCGGGAGTCTCCTACGAGCAGTACTTC.

This rearrangement joins TRBV6-6 to TRBJ2-2; D gene unclear. This CDR3 spans 14 amino acids. V was pared by 8 bases and J by 0 bases, with 10 bases between. Germline V gene data show CDR1 as MNHNY and CDR2 as SVGAGI (reference sequence). In nucleotides, the CDR3 is TGTGCCAGCCTTGGCAGGACGAACACCGGGGAGCTGTTTTTT. This codes for CASLGRTNTGELFF.

The chain recombines TRBV28 with TRBJ2-3; the D gene is possibly TRBD2 (5 bases). Germline lookup yields CDR1 MDHEN and CDR2 SYDVKM. This CDR3 comprises 15 residues. The V and J ends lost 5 bases and 4 bases respectively, with 16 bases between them. The CDR3 loop reads CASSQVLDLPDTQYF. CDR3 bases: TGTGCCAGCAGTCAGGTCCTGGACTTGCCAGATACGCAGTATTTT. The whole variable domain, filled in from reference TRBV28 and TRBJ2-3, reads DVKVTQSSRYLVKRTGEKVFLECVQDMDHENMFWYRQDPGLGLRLIYFSYDVKMKEKGDIPEGYSVSREKKERFSLILESASTNQTSMYLCASSQVLDLPDTQYFGPGTRLTVL.

The chain carries TRBV29-1 and TRBJ1-1; D uncertain. V lost 2 bases and J 0 bases, leaving 13 bases between the germline ends. The germline CDR1 and CDR2 sequences are SQVTM and ANQGSEA. The CDR3 contains 15 residues. CDR3 DNA: TGCAGCGTTGAATCTACTCCCTCAATGAACACTGAAGCTTTCTTT. Amino acid sequence: CSVESTPSMNTEAFF.

V usage is TRBV7-8 and J usage is TRBJ1-2, with D possibly matching TRBD1 (6 bases). CDR3 size: 15 residues. The germline gives CDR1 SGHVS, CDR2 FQNEAQ. Trimming removed 4 bases at V and 0 bases at J, with 12 bases between. Here the CDR3 reads CASSSWDIANYGYTF. CDR3 coding DNA: TGTGCCAGCAGCTCTTGGGACATAGCTAACTATGGCTACACCTTC.

V usage is TRBV6-1 and J usage is TRBJ1-5; possibly TRBD1 for D (5 bases). The CDR3 loop spans 14 amino acids. Trimming took off 4 bases at V and 4 bases at J, with 11 bases between the two ends. The germline V gene encodes CDR1 MNHNS and CDR2 SASEGT. This chain's CDR3 is CASSADTPNQPQHF. CDR3 nucleotide sequence: TGTGCCAGCAGTGCGGACACACCGAATCAGCCCCAGCATTTT.

The CDR3 DNA reads as TGCGCCAGCAGCCCCCGGGACATCCACGAGCAGTACTTC. It codes for CASSPRDIHEQYF. The V gene is TRBV5-1, the J gene TRBJ2-7; perhaps TRBD1 as D (6 bases). The CDR3 covers 13 residues. Germline CDR1 is SGHRS and CDR2 is YFSETQ. V was shortened by 4 bases and J by 5 bases, with 13 bases between the two germline ends.

The chain employs TRBV9 and TRBJ2-7; 12 bases match TRBD2. V was pared by 3 bases and J by 3 bases, with 7 bases of the junction left unmatched. The CDR3 runs 16 residues. Per germline, CDR1 SGDLS and CDR2 YYNGEE. The CDR3 DNA reads TGTGCCAGCAGCGAGGGACTAGCGGGTTCAGGCTACGAGCAGTACTTC. Its protein product is CASSEGLAGSGYEQYF. The variable domain in full, with the rest retrieved from reference TRBV9 and TRBJ2-7, is DSGVTQTPKHLITATGQRVTLRCSPRSGDLSVYWYQQSLDQGLQFLIQYYNGEERAKGNILERFSAQQFPDLHSELNLSSLELGDSALYFCASSEGLAGSGYEQYFGPGTRLTVT.

The rearrangement uses TRBV4-2 and TRBJ2-3; 7 nucleotides align to TRBD1. The CDR3 contains 16 residues. The V and J ends lost 2 bases and 1 base, in that order; junction bases with no gene match: 6. Germline loops: CDR1 LGHNA, CDR2 YNFKEQ. The CDR3 sequence is CASSQRMQGGTDTQYF. CDR3 in DNA: TGTGCCAGCAGCCAAAGGATGCAGGGGGGCACAGATACGCAGTATTTT.

V usage is TRBV27 and J usage is TRBJ2-7; 8 bases line up with TRBD1. Germline values: CDR1 MNHEY, CDR2 SMNVEV (reference sequence). This CDR3 comprises 14 residues. Trimming took 6 bases from V and 5 from J; bases not matched to a gene: 9. CDR3 nucleotides: TGTGCCAGCAGCCCCGGGACAGGTAAAAACGAGCAGTACTTC. It encodes CASSPGTGKNEQYF.

This chain joins TRBV5-1 and TRBJ2-7; 7 bases map to TRBD2. Germline trimming cut 4 bases from V and 3 bases from J; bases unmatched to any gene: 10. This CDR3 is built from 15 residues. CDR1 is SGHRS and CDR2 is YFSETQ in the germline V gene. The CDR3 nucleotides are TGCGCCAGCAGCGAGGTGGGGGGGAGGAGCTACGAGCAGTACTTC. Translating gives CASSEVGGRSYEQYF.

This clone appeared a single time. The chain has TRBV19 and TRBJ1-1, with 7 bases that match TRBD1. Germline V lookup: CDR1 LNHDA, CDR2 SQIVND (reference sequence). The CDR3 has 15 residues. V shed 5 bases and J 5 bases; nucleotides not matched to a gene: 11. This chain's CDR3 is CASSGYRGKGTEAFF. The CDR3 DNA is TGTGCCAGTAGTGGCTACAGGGGAAAGGGGACTGAAGCTTTCTTT.

This chain uses TRBV28 with TRBJ2-3; 8 bases are a match to TRBD1. Germline V CDR1 and CDR2: MDHEN, SYDVKM. The CDR3 runs to 13 residues. Unmatched junction bases numbered 5, after V lost 8 bases and J lost 4 bases. CDR3 region: CASRAGGADTQYF. The CDR3 region has the DNA TGTGCCAGCCGGGCAGGGGGCGCAGATACGCAGTATTTT.

The chain employs TRBV6-4 and TRBJ2-2, with a weak D call TRBD2 (6 bases). Germline CDR1 and CDR2: MRHNA and SNTAGT. This CDR3 is 15 amino acids long. V shed 6 bases and J shed 0 bases, with 11 bases lying between them. The DNA for the CDR3 is TGTGCCAGCAGGGGGACTGGGACGAACACCGGGGAGCTGTTTTTT. Amino acid sequence: CASRGTGTNTGELFF.

The chain uses TRBV19 and TRBJ2-5; a weak D match, TRBD2 (6 bases). There are 14 residues in the CDR3. Trimming left V 6 bases short and J 5 bases short, with 16 bases between. Germline values: CDR1 LNHDA, CDR2 SQIVND (reference sequence). The DNA for the CDR3 is TGTGCCAGTAGCGCGAGCCGGGGGTCGGAGACCCAGTACTTC. Amino acids: CASSASRGSETQYF. The full variable domain, with the rest looked up from reference TRBV19 and TRBJ2-5, is DGGITQSPKYLFRKEGQNVTLSCEQNLNHDAMYWYRQDPGQGLRLIYYSQIVNDFQKGDIAEGYSVSREKKESFPLTVTSAQKNPTAFYLCASSASRGSETQYFGPGTRLLVL.